This T cell receptor (beta chain) was profiled in a study of T cell repertoires in cytomegalovirus infection. Study summary: It was the public TCR beta signatures that indicated both CMV infection and matching HLA type.

This CDR3 spans 13 amino acids. Trimming took off 1 base at V and 4 bases at J, with 6 bases between the two ends. Per germline, CDR1 KGHDR and CDR2 SFDVKD. TCRdb processed the reads anew with MiXCR; each CDR3 protein has one entry. Among hundreds of thousands of distinct CDR3 sequences, about 44% were seen once, and the ten largest hold about 39%. About this clonotype: Its antigen is not known.

Study observations and caveats: Ex vivo, HLA-C-restricted CMV-specific TCR beta clonotypes prevailed over the rest of the response.

V is TRBV24-1 and J is TRBJ2-5; D is uncertain. The sample was cultured PBMCs, taken from culture after CMV antigen stimulation. The sequence derives from a human donor in good health (CMV status not recorded). Some clones in this sample may be carry-over from other donors' samples. The CDR3 region is CATSDFFGETQYF. The DNA of the CDR3 is TGTGCCACCAGTGATTTCTTTGGAGAGACCCAGTACTTC.